The 2 T cell receptor beta chains presented below share a single source sample, sequenced in a study of cytomegalovirus exposure and HLA in healthy donors. A multiplex PCR was run with 60 Vbeta primers and 13 Jbeta primers. Clones were read by immunoSEQ multiplex PCR, and TCRdb kept only the in-frame ones, dropping some. The sample includes over 75,000 clones, around nine tenths of them seen just once. The specimen was PBMCs. The receptors shown here come from a young man in good health and CMV-seropositive.

The DNA of the CDR3 is TGCGCCAGCAGCCAACCCAGGACAGGGGGAAAGACCCAGTACTTC. Amino acid sequence: CASSQPRTGGKTQYF. The gene calls are TRBV4-1 and TRBJ2-5, with 10 bases identical to TRBD1. Germline assignment: CDR1 MGHRA and CDR2 YSYEKL. V shed 2 bases, J shed 6 bases, and the junction held 6 bases outside the gene matches. The CDR3 is 15 residues long.

The chain recombines TRBV30 with TRBJ1-3; D is unresolved. V was pared by 4 bases and J by 0 bases, with 10 bases between. The CDR3 has 14 residues. The germline gives CDR1 GTSNPN, CDR2 SVGIG (reference sequence). CDR3 sequence (DNA): TGTGCCTGGACGAGGAAGATCTCTGGAAACACCATATATTTT. This translates into CAWTRKISGNTIYF. Combining the CDR3 with reference TRBV30 and TRBJ1-3 gives the whole variable domain SQTIHQWPATLVQPVGSPLSLECTVEGTSNPNLYWYRQAAGRGLQLLFYSVGIGQISSEVPQNLSASRPQDRQFILSSKKLLLSDSGFYLCAWTRKISGNTIYFGEGSWLTVV.